These 9 T cell receptor beta chains came from one sample sequenced in a study of blood T cell repertoires in COVID-19. The assay was immunoSEQ multiplex PCR, and TCRdb's table has in-frame clones only and misses some. Found here are approximately 120,000 clones, roughly 85% of them singletons; the top ten hold 6.6%. Sequencing was done on a sample of peripheral blood. The receptors come from a man older than 75 with active or convalescent COVID-19.

This chain connects TRBV2 to TRBJ2-2, with TRBD2 matching 11 bases. Per the germline V gene, CDR1 is SNHLY and CDR2 is FYNNEI. V dropped 7 bases and J dropped 3; count of bases not matched to a gene: 13. CDR3 length: 18 residues. The CDR3 sequence: CASTWRAGTSGDTGELFF. The CDR3 DNA reads TGTGCCAGCACCTGGAGGGCCGGGACTAGCGGTGACACCGGGGAGCTGTTTTTT.

The CDR3 DNA sequence: TGTGCCAGCAGCTTGCGCGCGATACCTAACTATGGCTACACCTTC. Translated: CASSLRAIPNYGYTF. The chain employs TRBV5-6 and TRBJ1-2; unclear D gene. V lost 1 base and J 0 bases, leaving 10 bases between the germline ends. Germline V gene data show CDR1 as SGHDT and CDR2 as YYEEEE. This CDR3 contains 15 residues.

The gene calls are TRBV20-1 and TRBJ1-2; 7 positions match TRBD1. The CDR3 contains 11 residues. V lost 4 bases, J lost 8 bases, and 4 bases stayed unmatched. The germline CDR1 and CDR2 sequences are DFQATT and SNEGSKA (reference sequence). CDR3 in DNA: TGCAGTGCTAAAATGGACAGGGGCTACACCTTC. This codes for CSAKMDRGYTF.

CDR3 coding DNA: TGTGCCAGCAGCCAAACTTATGGGAACACTGAAGCTTTCTTT. Encoded protein: CASSQTYGNTEAFF. V gene TRBV3-1 (or the pseudogene TRBV3-2) combines with J gene TRBJ1-1; D is unclear. The V gene's germline CDR1 is LGHDT and CDR2 YNNKEL (reference sequence). V lost 2 bases and J 1 base, leaving 8 bases between the germline ends. This CDR3 is 14 amino acids long.

The chain has TRBV27 and TRBJ2-6; TRBD2 might be the D (7 bases). Germline-derived CDR1 and CDR2 are MNHEY and SMNVEV (reference sequence). The CDR3 length is 18 residues. V lost 4 bases and J 0 bases, leaving 16 bases between the germline ends. The CDR3 DNA is TGTGCCAGCAGTTCCCAGGGGAGGGATAGCTCTGGGGCCAACGTCCTGACTTTC. As protein: CASSSQGRDSSGANVLTF. The full variable domain, completed using reference TRBV27 and TRBJ2-6, is EAQVTQNPRYLITVTGKKLTVTCSQNMNHEYMSWYRQDPGLGLRQIYYSMNVEVTDKGDVPEGYKVSRKEKRNFPLILESPSPNQTSLYFCASSSQGRDSSGANVLTFGAGSRLTVL.

The J gene is TRBJ2-7, the V gene TRBV27; 8 bases map to TRBD1. J was trimmed by 6 bases and V by 10 bases; bases with no gene match: 5. CDR3 size: 11 residues. Germline loops: CDR1 MNHEY, CDR2 SMNVEV (reference sequence). In DNA form, the CDR3 reads TGTGCCACGGACAGGGTTACCGAGCAGTACTTC. Translation gives CATDRVTEQYF.

The chain carries TRBV19 and TRBJ1-4; D call uncertain. Germline V CDR1 and CDR2: LNHDA, SQIVND (reference sequence). V was trimmed by 1 base and J by 4 bases, leaving 10 bases between them. There are 15 residues in the CDR3. CDR3 residues: CASSIGTGSNEKLFF. DNA for the CDR3: TGTGCCAGTAGTATAGGGACGGGGAGTAATGAAAAACTGTTTTTT.

The chain joins TRBV19 to TRBJ1-1; D is perhaps TRBD1 (6 bases). The CDR3 spans 14 residues. V was trimmed by 5 bases and J by 2 bases, leaving 12 bases between them. Germline V lookup: CDR1 LNHDA, CDR2 SQIVND (reference sequence). The CDR3: CASSFDRINTEAFF. DNA of the CDR3: TGTGCCAGTAGTTTTGACAGGATAAACACTGAAGCTTTCTTT.

V usage is TRBV30 and J usage is TRBJ1-4; 9 positions match TRBD1. This CDR3 is built from 16 residues. Looked up from germline, CDR1 is GTSNPN and CDR2 is SVGIG (reference sequence). V shed 2 bases, J shed 8 bases, and the junction held 12 bases outside the gene matches. This chain's CDR3 is CAWSPRPGQGGEKLFF. CDR3 nucleotide sequence: TGTGCCTGGAGTCCCAGACCGGGACAGGGCGGCGAAAAACTGTTTTTT.